Given below is one TCR beta chain in context. Antigen: not known. This sample was taken from a study of T cell responses to AZD1222 COVID-19 vaccine. Whole-study results and caveats: Only six or seven AZD1222 recipients tested seropositive at baseline.

The repertoire was sequenced with immunoSEQ multiplex PCR; TCRdb's copy has only in-frame clones and lacks some. The sample comprises under 150,000 clones, 75% to 90% of which are singletons, and more than 3% rests with the top ten. The CDR3 sequence is 13 residues long. With 3 bases removed from V and 3 bases from J, the gap between germline ends came to 8 bases. Germline CDR1 is LGHNA and CDR2 is YNFKEQ. The chain joins TRBV4-2 to TRBJ1-1; D unclear. Specimen: peripheral blood, collected on day 0 of MenACWY control vaccination. The TCR originated in an adult in good health. This CDR3 reads CASSHATYTEAFF. For the CDR3, the DNA is TGTGCCAGCAGCCATGCTACGTACACTGAAGCTTTCTTT.